This record looks at one TCR beta chain sequence and its context. The data originate from a study of technical replicates of blood from a few donors. Germline loops: CDR1 MNHEY, CDR2 SMNVEV (reference sequence). The length of the CDR3 is 14 residues. Trimming cost V 5 bases and J 6 bases, with 13 bases left between them. Profiled with immunoSEQ multiplex PCR; TCRdb holds only in-frame clones, not every one. The sample lists under 45,000 clones, around 96% occurring once. The chain recombines TRBV27 with TRBJ1-4; a possible D gene is TRBD1 (6 bases). This receptor was taken from a human donor in good health. The sequencing input was T cells isolated from PBMCs. The CDR3 region has the DNA TGTGCCAGCAGTCAAACAGGGCGGGATGAAAAACTGTTTTTT. As protein: CASSQTGRDEKLFF.